These 14 T cell receptor beta chains were all obtained from the same sample, sequenced in a study of technical replicates of blood from a handful of donors. The table came from immunoSEQ multiplex PCR; TCRdb's copy has only in-frame clones and leaves some out. The sample consists of 45,000 to 55,000 clones, about 96% of them appearing once. Sequenced: T cells isolated from PBMCs. These receptors were collected from a human donor in good health.

V and J are TRBV19 and TRBJ1-1; possibly TRBD1 for D (5 bases). This CDR3 is built from 14 residues. Germline V gene sequence: CDR1 LNHDA, CDR2 SQIVND (reference sequence). V was clipped by 5 bases and J by 5 bases, with 15 bases between them. CDR3 amino acids: CASSLNPGWTEAFF. The CDR3 nucleotides are TGTGCCAGTAGTTTAAACCCAGGGTGGACTGAAGCTTTCTTT.

V and J are TRBV6-1 and TRBJ1-3; 7 bases are shared with TRBD1. V lost 0 bases and J lost 2; bases outside the gene matches: 4. The length of the CDR3 is 16 residues. Per germline, CDR1 MNHNS and CDR2 SASEGT. The CDR3 nucleotides read TGTGCCAGCAGTGAAGCGCCACAGGGGACTGGAAACACCATATATTTT. It specifies CASSEAPQGTGNTIYF.

The CDR3 bases are TGCGCCAGCAAAGCGGGAGGTACCAATGAGCAGTTCTTC. This translates into CASKAGGTNEQFF. The chain combines TRBV10-1 with TRBJ2-1, with 9 bases aligning to TRBD2. The CDR3 has 13 amino acids. CDR1 WNHNN and CDR2 SYGVQD come from the germline V gene (reference sequence). The junction had 4 bases not matched to a gene; V was cut back by 7 bases and J by 6 bases.

This chain links TRBV5-4 with TRBJ1-1; unclear D gene. The CDR3 length is 15 residues. Per germline, CDR1 SGHNT and CDR2 YYREEE (reference sequence). V lost 0 bases and J 4 bases, leaving 13 bases between the germline ends. The CDR3 loop is CASSLDGRVLTEAFF. The CDR3 DNA sequence: TGTGCCAGCAGCTTGGATGGGAGGGTGCTCACTGAAGCTTTCTTT.

V usage is TRBV4-3 and J usage is TRBJ1-3; D remains unclear. The length of the CDR3 is 14 residues. V was clipped by 3 bases and J by 3 bases, with 9 bases between them. Germline assignment: CDR1 LGHNA and CDR2 YSLEER. The CDR3 protein is CASSHMEIGNTIYF. The CDR3 DNA is TGCGCCAGCAGCCATATGGAGATTGGAAACACCATATATTTT.

V usage is TRBV23-1 and J usage is TRBJ1-5, with a possible D match to TRBD1 (5 bases). TRBV23-1 is an ORF for which the function is uncertain. V was trimmed by 3 bases and J by 2 bases, leaving 11 bases between them. This CDR3 has 15 amino acids. The chain's CDR3 is CASSHAEGGNQPQHF. The CDR3 DNA is TGCGCCAGCAGTCACGCCGAAGGGGGCAATCAGCCCCAGCATTTT.

The CDR3 DNA is TGTGCCAGCAGCCAAGATTATGTTTCGGATACGCAGTATTTT. Its translation is CASSQDYVSDTQYF. The rearrangement links TRBV14 to TRBJ2-3; D ambiguous. This CDR3 is 14 amino acids long. The germline V gene has CDR1 SGHDN and CDR2 FVKESK. Trimming stripped 0 bases from V and 6 bases from J, with 10 bases between.

This clone came up once. J is TRBJ2-7 and V is TRBV9; D might be TRBD1 (6 bases). V lost 1 base, J lost 1 base, and 9 bases lay in between. Germline-derived CDR1 and CDR2 are SGDLS and YYNGEE. The CDR3 has 14 residues. CDR3 sequence: CASSVTGTSYEQYF. In DNA form, the CDR3 reads TGTGCCAGCAGCGTAACAGGGACATCCTACGAGCAGTACTTC.

The J gene is TRBJ2-3, the V gene TRBV27; 7 bases are a match to TRBD2. The germline gives CDR1 MNHEY, CDR2 SMNVEV (reference sequence). The CDR3 loop spans 12 amino acids. J lost 14 bases, V lost 0 bases, and 5 bases had no gene match. CDR3 amino acids: CASSLSGGLPYF. Written as DNA, the CDR3 is TGTGCCAGCAGTTTATCTGGGGGACTACCGTATTTT.

The J gene is TRBJ1-5, the V gene TRBV10-2; D is perhaps TRBD1 (5 bases). Germline CDR1 is WSHSY and CDR2 is SAAADI. The CDR3 extends over 14 amino acids. V dropped 3 bases and J dropped 5 bases, with 11 bases sitting between them. CDR3 region: CASSDSRAYQPQHF. DNA for the CDR3: TGCGCCAGCAGTGATTCCAGGGCTTATCAGCCCCAGCATTTT.

The chain joins TRBV6-5 to TRBJ1-3, with D unresolved. In germline, CDR1 is MNHEY, CDR2 SVGAGI. V lost 4 bases and J lost 7, with 11 bases in between. The CDR3 runs to 13 residues. The CDR3: CASSLAWANTIYF. DNA for the CDR3: TGTGCCAGCAGTTTGGCGTGGGCGAACACCATATATTTT.

The gene calls are TRBV6-1 and TRBJ1-2, with TRBD1 matching over 8 bases. CDR3 length: 15 residues. Trimming took 3 bases from V and 8 from J; bases not matched to a gene: 11. The germline gives CDR1 MNHNS, CDR2 SASEGT. Here the CDR3 reads CASSDLGQVSGGYTF. The CDR3 nucleotides are TGTGCCAGCAGTGATTTGGGACAGGTGTCCGGGGGCTACACCTTC.

This chain links TRBV4-2 with TRBJ1-1, with 8 bases aligning to TRBD1. Germline-derived CDR1 and CDR2 are LGHNA and YNFKEQ. Unmatched junction bases numbered 6, after V lost 5 bases and J lost 4 bases. CDR3 length equals 14 residues. The DNA of the CDR3 is TGTGCCAGCAGCAGAAATACAGGGGGCACTGAAGCTTTCTTT. It is translated as CASSRNTGGTEAFF.

The chain links TRBV29-1 to TRBJ1-1; D might be TRBD1 (5 bases). Trimming shortened V by 6 bases and J by 0 bases, and 14 bases separated the two germline ends. The CDR3 runs to 14 residues. Germline V gene data show CDR1 as SQVTM and CDR2 as ANQGSEA. The CDR3 DNA reads TGCAGCGTGTGGGGCCCGGGTATGAACACTGAAGCTTTCTTT. This gives the protein CSVWGPGMNTEAFF. The full variable domain, in which reference TRBV29-1 and TRBJ1-1 provide the parts outside the CDR3, is SAVISQKPSRDICQRGTSLTIQCQVDSQVTMMFWYRQQPGQSLTLIATANQGSEATYESGFVIDKFPISRPNLTFSTLTVSNMSPEDSSIYLCSVWGPGMNTEAFFGQGTRLTVV.